The rows below give T cell receptor beta chains drawn from one sample of a study of blood T cell repertoires in COVID-19. Libraries were prepared by immunoSEQ multiplex PCR; TCRdb keeps only in-frame clonotypes and omits some of them. The repertoire holds some 110,000 clones, with about nine tenths as singletons. Sequencing was done on a sample of peripheral blood. The receptor set was obtained from a middle-aged man with acute or convalescent COVID-19. Both conserved end residues are part of each CDR3. A D gene is named only where the DNA matches it firmly. Expanded clones are given a class, and other clones once, few, many or no size at all.

v_call	d_call	j_call	clone_size	cdr3_aa	cdr3_nt
TRBV5-1	-	TRBJ2-1	-	CASSLGQGMGNEQFF	TGCGCCAGCAGCTTGGGGCAGGGTATGGGCAATGAGCAGTTCTTC
TRBV20-1	TRBD1	TRBJ2-1	once	CSASNPRTGTSSYNEQFF	TGCAGTGCTAGTAACCCCAGGACAGGTACCAGCTCCTACAATGAGCAGTTCTTC
TRBV4-1	TRBD1	TRBJ2-2	-	CASKDGQGANTGELFF	TGCGCCAGCAAGGATGGACAGGGGGCGAACACCGGGGAGCTGTTTTTT
TRBV3-1/TRBV3-2	-	TRBJ2-6	-	CASSLTSGANVLTF	TGTGCCAGCAGCCTGACATCTGGGGCCAACGTCCTGACTTTC
TRBV18	-	TRBJ1-2	-	CASSRDSQPIYGYTF	TGTGCCAGCTCACGAGACAGTCAACCTATCTATGGCTACACCTTC
TRBV3-1/TRBV3-2	-	TRBJ1-1	once	CASSQELLMNTEAFF	TGTGCCAGCAGCCAAGAACTGCTGATGAACACTGAAGCTTTCTTT
TRBV29-1	TRBD1	TRBJ1-5	-	CSVGTANQPQHF	TGCAGCGTCGGGACAGCCAATCAGCCCCAGCATTTT
TRBV19	-	TRBJ2-7	-	CASSLGQYEQYF	TGTGCCAGTAGTCTAGGACAATACGAGCAGTACTTC
TRBV6-5	-	TRBJ1-1	-	CASSYSTGENTEAFF	TGTGCCAGCAGTTACTCAACCGGGGAGAACACTGAAGCTTTCTTT
TRBV6-5	-	TRBJ1-3	-	CAAKQVAGNTIYF	TGTGCCGCTAAACAGGTAGCTGGAAACACCATATATTTT
TRBV10-2	TRBD1	TRBJ1-5	-	CASRGQPGSNQPQHF	TGCGCCAGCAGGGGACAGCCAGGGAGCAATCAGCCCCAGCATTTT
TRBV4-2	TRBD2	TRBJ2-7	-	CASSQDAGGTSYEQYF	TGTGCCAGCAGCCAAGATGCGGGGGGGACCTCCTACGAGCAGTACTTC
TRBV14	TRBD2	TRBJ2-1	few	CASSLAGGGNEQFF	TGTGCCAGCAGTCTAGCGGGAGGAGGCAATGAGCAGTTCTTC
TRBV15	-	TRBJ2-5	-	CATSRGWRQETQYF	TGTGCCACCAGCAGAGGTTGGAGACAAGAGACCCAGTACTTC
TRBV30	TRBD1	TRBJ1-4	once	CAWTVQGAGEKLFF	TGTGCCTGGACTGTACAGGGGGCTGGTGAAAAACTGTTTTTT
TRBV6-5	TRBD1	TRBJ1-5	few	CASGTRDRGQPQHF	TGTGCCAGCGGTACCCGGGACAGAGGACAGCCCCAGCATTTT
TRBV4-1	-	TRBJ2-7	-	CASSTLVSSYEQYF	TGCGCCAGCAGTACGTTGGTTAGCTCCTACGAGCAGTACTTC
TRBV6-5	TRBD1	TRBJ1-1	-	CASRLDRGPDEAFF	TGTGCCAGCAGATTGGACAGGGGGCCGGATGAAGCTTTCTTT
TRBV3-1/TRBV3-2	-	TRBJ2-4	-	CASSHRNIQYF	TGTGCCAGCAGCCACAGAAACATTCAGTACTTC
TRBV30	TRBD1	TRBJ1-2	-	CAWSVQQGSYYTF	TGTGCCTGGAGTGTACAACAGGGGTCTTACTACACCTTC
TRBV14	TRBD1	TRBJ2-3	-	CASSQDGTGLRDTQYF	TGTGCCAGCAGCCAAGATGGGACAGGTCTGAGGGATACGCAGTATTTT
TRBV11-1	-	TRBJ1-1	-	CASSLSEGNTEAFF	TGTGCCAGCAGCTTATCTGAGGGGAACACTGAAGCTTTCTTT
TRBV29-1	TRBD1	TRBJ1-1	-	CSVVVTGTLNTEAFF	TGCAGCGTAGTCGTGACAGGGACTCTGAACACTGAAGCTTTCTTT
TRBV6-1	-	TRBJ1-2	-	CASSEGMGQPYGYTF	TGTGCCAGCAGTGAAGGGATGGGACAACCGTATGGCTACACCTTC
TRBV6-1	TRBD2	TRBJ2-1	-	CASSEMWEGSYNEQFF	TGTGCCAGCAGTGAAATGTGGGAGGGATCCTACAATGAGCAGTTCTTC